The TCR beta chain described here comes from a study of shared T cell receptors in the human thymus. V gave up 0 bases and J gave up 7 bases; unmatched junction bases: 7. Per germline, CDR1 MNHNY and CDR2 SVGAGI (reference sequence). This CDR3 is built from 15 residues. The table came from immunoSEQ multiplex PCR; TCRdb's copy has only in-frame clones and leaves some out. This table has about 540,000 clones, about 80% appearing once. Concerning this clone itself: Other DNA sequences of this sample code for an identical CDR3.

The sample was also reused in another study, on human thymus T cells. That report adds: Gene usage (both V and J) appeared biased in thymic and blood repertoires.

The material sequenced was thymocytes. The chain carries TRBV6-6 and TRBJ2-7, with 9 positions matching TRBD2. The receptor was isolated from a boy in the first two years of life with a congenital heart defect. CDR3 sequence: CASSYSTGLAYEQYF. The CDR3 coding sequence is TGTGCCAGCAGTTACTCGACAGGACTAGCGTATGAGCAGTACTTC.